The next 22 T cell receptor beta chains were all read from a single sample in a study of post-analysis software for immune sequencing data. Their antigens remain unidentified. Study-wide findings and caveats: Higher frequency in patients than in controls was seen for about five TRBV segments, with TRBV5-6, TRBV5-1 and TRBV20-1 among them.

The authors incorporated unique molecular identifiers into the TCR beta cDNA libraries. TCRdb itself ran the PCR reads through MiXCR, one entry per CDR3 protein. The sample consists of 600,000 to 700,000 distinct CDR3 sequences, about 60% of them appearing once. The sample comprised blood. The receptors were gathered from a girl aged 2 to 10 with multiple sclerosis.

This chain uses TRBV20-1 with TRBJ2-1, with 14 bases that match TRBD2. Trimming took 6 bases from V and 3 from J; bases not matched to a gene: 7. Germline V lookup: CDR1 DFQATT, CDR2 SNEGSKA (reference sequence). The CDR3 is 16 amino acids. The CDR3 DNA is TGCAGTGCCGAGACTAGCGGGGGGGGAAACTACAATGAGCAGTTCTTC. Amino acids: CSAETSGGGNYNEQFF.

The rearrangement joins TRBV11-2 to TRBJ1-5; the D is unclear. Germline assignment: CDR1 SGHAT and CDR2 FQNNGV. The ends were cut back, 5 bases at V and 4 bases at J, with 9 bases in the middle. This CDR3 contains 13 residues. CDR3 loop: CASSPEANQPQHF. In DNA, the CDR3 is TGTGCCAGCAGCCCAGAAGCGAATCAGCCCCAGCATTTT. Full variable domain (outside the CDR3, taken from reference TRBV11-2 and TRBJ1-5): EAGVAQSPRYKIIEKRQSVAFWCNPISGHATLYWYQQILGQGPKLLIQFQNNGVVDDSQLPKDRFSAERLKGVDSTLKIQPAKLEDSAVYLCASSPEANQPQHFGDGTRLSIL.

The chain carries TRBV29-1 and TRBJ2-5, with D perhaps TRBD1 (5 bases). The germline V gene has CDR1 SQVTM and CDR2 ANQGSEA. This CDR3 has 14 residues. Trimming took off 6 bases at V and 0 bases at J, with 14 bases between the two ends. CDR3 loop: CSVPPTGDQETQYF. As DNA, the CDR3 is TGCAGCGTGCCCCCAACAGGTGACCAAGAGACCCAGTACTTC.

The chain carries TRBV6-2 or TRBV6-3 and TRBJ2-1, with unresolved D. The germline V and J ends were trimmed by 5 bases and 7 bases, with 9 bases remaining between them. Germline CDR1 and CDR2: MNHEY and SVGEGT. The CDR3 is made up of 12 amino acids. The CDR3 loop reads CASSGMANEQFF. The CDR3, as DNA: TGTGCCAGCAGTGGTATGGCGAATGAGCAGTTCTTC.

This chain joins TRBV4-3 and TRBJ1-2; D gene unclear. This CDR3 is built from 13 residues. From germline, CDR1 is LGHNA and CDR2 YSLEER. Trimming took off 0 bases at V and 8 bases at J, with 10 bases between the two ends. The CDR3 DNA follows: TGCGCCAGCAGCCAAGATAGCGCGGGCGGCTACACCTTC. Translated: CASSQDSAGGYTF.

This clonotype came up many times. The genes are TRBV5-1 and TRBJ2-7; 8 nucleotides match TRBD2. This CDR3 has 14 residues. V was clipped by 0 bases and J by 2 bases; unmatched bases: 1. CDR1 and CDR2 (germline): SGHRS, YFSETQ. CDR3 region: CASSLEGLAYEQYF. The CDR3 DNA is TGCGCCAGCAGCTTGGAGGGACTAGCCTACGAGCAGTACTTC.

This chain connects TRBV3-1 to TRBJ1-2; D ambiguous. This CDR3 is 17 amino acids long. The germline V gene encodes CDR1 LGHDT and CDR2 YNNKEL (reference sequence). V lost 0 bases, J lost 3 bases, and 17 bases lay in between. CDR3 region: CASSQEPGISSHYGYTF. CDR3 DNA sequence: TGTGCCAGCAGCCAAGAACCGGGTATCTCCTCCCACTATGGCTACACCTTC.

Remarks on this clonotype: A read error is likely, as this CDR3 ends without the conserved phenylalanine or tryptophan. The J gene is TRBJ2-1, the V gene TRBV30, with 13 bases matching TRBD2. Germline CDR1 and CDR2: GTSNPN and SVGIG (reference sequence). The CDR3 length is 16 residues. J was trimmed by 6 bases and V by 0 bases; bases with no gene match: 5. This CDR3 reads CAWSVLAGGPSNEQFL. In DNA, the CDR3 is TGTGCCTGGAGTGTACTAGCGGGAGGGCCGAGCAATGAGCAGTTCCTC.

The CDR3 loop is CSSVRQGRLSYEQYF. The CDR3 nucleotides read TGCAGCAGCGTAAGACAGGGAAGACTCTCCTACGAGCAGTACTTC. V and J are TRBV20-1 and TRBJ2-7; TRBD1 agrees at 7 bases. Germline V gives CDR1 DFQATT, CDR2 SNEGSKA (reference sequence). The CDR3 sequence is 15 residues long.

The chain uses TRBV11-2 and TRBJ2-5, with D unclear. Trimming took 5 bases from V and 5 from J, leaving 9 bases between them. CDR3 length: 12 amino acids. The germline CDR1 and CDR2 sequences are SGHAT and FQNNGV. The CDR3 spells CASSPLFETQYF. The CDR3 region has the DNA TGTGCCAGCAGCCCCCTATTTGAGACCCAGTACTTC.

This clonotype was detected once. The chain employs TRBV6-2 or TRBV6-3 and TRBJ1-1; D might be TRBD1 (5 bases). The CDR3 runs to 15 residues. Trimming stripped 6 bases from V and 5 bases from J, with 19 bases between. Germline loops: CDR1 MNHEY, CDR2 SVGEGT. CDR3 sequence reads: CASSDRAGPKTEAFF. Written as DNA, the CDR3 is TGTGCCAGCAGCGACCGCGCGGGACCAAAGACTGAAGCTTTCTTT.

This chain links TRBV9 with TRBJ1-3; 8 bases align to TRBD1. Unmatched junction bases numbered 9, after V lost 2 bases and J lost 2 bases. The CDR3 runs 17 residues. Germline values: CDR1 SGDLS, CDR2 YYNGEE. In DNA form, the CDR3 reads TGTGCCAGCAGCGTGCACCCGGGACAGGTAGCTGGAAACACCATATATTTT. Its translation: CASSVHPGQVAGNTIYF.

The rearrangement uses TRBV3-1 and TRBJ2-2, with a weak D call TRBD1 (6 bases). Germline-derived CDR1 and CDR2 are LGHDT and YNNKEL (reference sequence). The V and J ends lost 1 base and 0 bases respectively, with 9 bases between them. The CDR3 extends over 16 amino acids. The CDR3 sequence is CASSQVGASNTGELFF. The CDR3 region has the DNA TGTGCCAGCAGCCAAGTGGGGGCCTCGAACACCGGGGAGCTGTTTTTT.

V gene TRBV20-1 combines with J gene TRBJ2-7; 7 positions agree with TRBD2. CDR1 and CDR2 from the germline V gene are DFQATT and SNEGSKA (reference sequence). The V and J ends lost 0 bases and 4 bases, in that order; junction bases with no gene match: 12. The length of the CDR3 is 16 residues. The CDR3 nucleotides read TGCAGTGCTAGAGACTCGGGACTAATGACTCGTTACGAGCAGTACTTC. Its translation is CSARDSGLMTRYEQYF.

The V and J genes are TRBV20-1 and TRBJ2-1, with 13 nucleotides matching TRBD2. CDR1 is DFQATT and CDR2 is SNEGSKA in the germline V gene (reference sequence). V dropped 3 bases and J dropped 10; count of bases not matched to a gene: 15. This CDR3 comprises 17 residues. The CDR3 DNA reads TGCAGTGCTAGTGAAACTAGCGGGAGGGCCGTCTGGCAAGAGCAGTTCTTC. It specifies CSASETSGRAVWQEQFF.

The sample holds a few counts of this clonotype. V gene TRBV7-9 combines with J gene TRBJ2-3, with D tentatively TRBD2 (5 bases). The V gene's germline CDR1 is SEHNR and CDR2 FQNEAQ (reference sequence). This CDR3 contains 12 residues. Deletions cut 5 bases from V and 4 bases from J, with 7 bases between. The CDR3 is CASSRGSDTQYF. The CDR3 DNA reads as TGTGCCAGCAGCCGAGGGTCAGATACGCAGTATTTT.

The V call is TRBV5-1, the J call TRBJ2-3; no clear D gene. V lost 7 bases to trimming and J lost 1 base, with 16 bases between them. Germline loops: CDR1 SGHRS, CDR2 YFSETQ. This CDR3 is 15 amino acids long. CDR3 region: CASDPDPKGTDTQYF. In nucleotides, the CDR3 is TGCGCCAGCGATCCGGACCCAAAGGGCACAGATACGCAGTATTTT. The full variable domain, rest sourced from reference TRBV5-1 and TRBJ2-3, is KAGVTQTPRYLIKTRGQQVTLSCSPISGHRSVSWYQQTPGQGLQFLFEYFSETQRNKGNFPGRFSGRQFSNSRSEMNVSTLELGDSALYLCASDPDPKGTDTQYFGPGTRLTVL.

This chain links TRBV7-9 with TRBJ2-2, with D perhaps assigned TRBD1 or TRBD2 (5 bases each). CDR1 SEHNR and CDR2 FQNEAQ come from the germline V gene (reference sequence). V was cut by 4 bases and J by 6 bases, with 9 bases left in between. There are 13 residues in the CDR3. In DNA form, the CDR3 reads TGTGCCAGCAGCTCCAGGGACGCCGGGGAGCTGTTTTTT. Amino acids: CASSSRDAGELFF. Together with reference TRBV7-9 and TRBJ2-2, the CDR3 gives the full variable domain: DTGVSQNPRHKITKRGQNVTFRCDPISEHNRLYWYRQTLGQGPEFLTYFQNEAQLEKSRLLSDRFSAERPKGSFSTLEIQRTEQGDSAMYLCASSSRDAGELFFGEGSRLTVL.

The rearrangement uses TRBV27 and TRBJ2-7, with D perhaps TRBD2 (6 bases). The CDR3 is 16 amino acids. Germline-derived CDR1 and CDR2 are MNHEY and SMNVEV (reference sequence). The germline V and J ends were trimmed by 3 bases and 4 bases, with 19 bases remaining between them. CDR3 sequence reads: CASSFPGLPPRYEQYF. For the CDR3, the DNA is TGTGCCAGCAGTTTCCCGGGACTCCCCCCGAGATACGAGCAGTACTTC.

This chain uses TRBV12-3 or TRBV12-4 with TRBJ2-5, with a tentative D call TRBD2 (6 bases). CDR3 length: 11 amino acids. V lost 11 bases to trimming and J lost 5 bases, with 12 bases between them. The DNA of the CDR3 is TGTGCCTCTTGGGGGGATGAGACCCAGTACTTC. As protein: CASWGDETQYF.

V gene TRBV13 combines with J gene TRBJ2-1; D unresolved. Trimming cost V 6 bases and J 5 bases, with 11 bases left between them. The germline V gene encodes CDR1 PRHDT and CDR2 FYEKMQ (reference sequence). This CDR3 comprises 13 residues. Here the CDR3 DNA reads TGTGCCAGCAGTTTCGATGGAGACAATGAGCAGTTCTTC. Amino acid sequence: CASSFDGDNEQFF.

This clonotype was observed once. The V and J genes are TRBV7-9 and TRBJ2-1; tentatively, D is TRBD1 (6 bases). The length of the CDR3 is 14 residues. Germline lookup yields CDR1 SEHNR and CDR2 FQNEAQ (reference sequence). Trimming stripped 4 bases from V and 6 bases from J, with 13 bases between. The CDR3 bases are TGTGCCAGCAGCTCGAGCTGGGGGCTCAATGAGCAGTTCTTC. It codes for CASSSSWGLNEQFF.